This section outlines one TCR beta chain sequence together with its context. The length of the CDR3 is 15 residues. V lost 8 bases and J lost 5, with 21 bases in between. Germline V gene lookup returns CDR1 SGHTA and CDR2 FQGTGA. Assay: immunoSEQ multiplex PCR; the TCRdb copy retains only in-frame clones and omits some. Seen here are 150,000 to 200,000 clones, around three quarters observed once, and the top ten hold roughly 8.3%. The data were taken from a study of blood T cell repertoires in COVID-19. About the study: Researchers got acute and convalescent COVID-19 samples from the United States, Italy and Spain. In each case, the material was cDNA or gDNA derived from T cells, B-cell-depleted T cells, or PBMCs.

The V call is TRBV7-3, the J call TRBJ1-2; a possible D gene is TRBD1 (6 bases). This receptor was obtained from a man aged 60-69 years with acute or convalescent COVID-19. Sequencing was performed on peripheral blood. The CDR3 sequence: CASFEGGFVTYGYTF. The CDR3 nucleotides read TGTGCCAGCTTCGAGGGGGGGTTTGTTACGTATGGCTACACCTTC.